This T cell receptor (beta chain) is from a study of CD8 T cells in ankylosing spondylitis. Quantitative 5'-RACE with molecular barcodes produced the TCR beta libraries. MiXCR, run by TCRdb on the 5' RACE reads, gives a single entry per CDR3 protein. The table lists under 250,000 distinct CDR3 sequences, about 30% of them singletons, with roughly 4.2% in the top ten. This clonotype was detected only a few times. V shed 1 base, J shed 5 bases, and the junction held 4 bases outside the gene matches. The germline V gene has CDR1 SEHNR and CDR2 FQNEAQ (reference sequence). The CDR3 consists of 15 residues.

Sample: blood, either unsorted or a sorted T cell fraction (not recorded which). This chain connects TRBV7-9 to TRBJ2-7; the match to TRBD1 covers 11 bases. This clonotype was obtained from a male donor with ankylosing spondylitis or in good health (not recorded which). The CDR3 nucleotides are TGTGCCAGCAGCTTAGGGACAGGGGGCGACGACGAGCAGTACTTC. Translation gives CASSLGTGGDDEQYF.